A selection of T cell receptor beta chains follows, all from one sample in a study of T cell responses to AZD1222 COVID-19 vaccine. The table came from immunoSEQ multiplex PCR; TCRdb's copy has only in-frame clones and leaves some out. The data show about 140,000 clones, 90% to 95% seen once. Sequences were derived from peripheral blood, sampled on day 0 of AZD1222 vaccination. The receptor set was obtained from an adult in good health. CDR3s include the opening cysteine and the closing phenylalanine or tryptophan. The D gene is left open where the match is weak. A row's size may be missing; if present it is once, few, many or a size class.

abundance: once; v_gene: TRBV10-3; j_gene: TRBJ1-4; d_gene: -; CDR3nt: TGTGCCATCAGGAACAGCCAAGCTAATGAAAAACTGTTTTTT; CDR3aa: CAIRNSQANEKLFF
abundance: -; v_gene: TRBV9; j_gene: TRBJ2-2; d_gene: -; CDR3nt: TGTGCCAGCAGCGTAGTGTCAGGTGGGGCGAACACCGGGGAGCTGTTTTTT; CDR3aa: CASSVVSGGANTGELFF
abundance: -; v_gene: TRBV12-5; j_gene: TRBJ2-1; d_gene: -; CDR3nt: TGTGCTAGTGGTTTCGGCGTCGACAATGAGCAGTTCTTC; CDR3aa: CASGFGVDNEQFF
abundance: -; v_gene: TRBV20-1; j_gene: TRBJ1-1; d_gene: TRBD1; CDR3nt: TGCAGTGCTGGGGGACAGGCACATTTCTTT; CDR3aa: CSAGGQAHFF
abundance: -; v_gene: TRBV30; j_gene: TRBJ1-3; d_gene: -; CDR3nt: TGTGCCTGGAGTAAGGGAAGTCCTGGAAACACCATATATTTT; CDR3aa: CAWSKGSPGNTIYF
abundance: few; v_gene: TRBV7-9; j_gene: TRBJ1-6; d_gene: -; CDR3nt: TGTGCCAGCAGCTTAGGCAGGGTTGGTTCACCCCTCCACTTT; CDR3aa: CASSLGRVGSPLHF
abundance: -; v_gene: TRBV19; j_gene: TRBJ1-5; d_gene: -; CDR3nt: TGTGCCAGTAGTGACGTAGGGGTTAGCAATCAGCCCCAGCATTTT; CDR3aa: CASSDVGVSNQPQHF
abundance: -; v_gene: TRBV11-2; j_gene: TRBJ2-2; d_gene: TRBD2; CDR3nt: TGTGCCAGCAGCCCGGTCGGGACTAGCGAGCTCACCGGGGAGCTGTTTTTT; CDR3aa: CASSPVGTSELTGELFF
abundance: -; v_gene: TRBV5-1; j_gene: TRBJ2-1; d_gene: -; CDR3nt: TGCGCCAGCAGCCGGGACGGGAGCTCCTACAATGAGCAGTTCTTC; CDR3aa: CASSRDGSSYNEQFF
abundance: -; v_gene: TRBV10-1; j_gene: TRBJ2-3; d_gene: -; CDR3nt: TGCGCCAGCAGTCAAACCCCCACAGATACGCAGTATTTT; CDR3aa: CASSQTPTDTQYF
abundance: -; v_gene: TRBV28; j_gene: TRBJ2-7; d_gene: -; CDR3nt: TGTGCCAGCAGTAACTCGGGCAGGGGATCCTACGAGCAGTACTTC; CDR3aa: CASSNSGRGSYEQYF
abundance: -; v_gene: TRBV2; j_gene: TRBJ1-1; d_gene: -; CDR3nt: TGTGCCAGCAGTGCACGACAGCCCCAAGTGGAAGCTTTCTTT; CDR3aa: CASSARQPQVEAFF
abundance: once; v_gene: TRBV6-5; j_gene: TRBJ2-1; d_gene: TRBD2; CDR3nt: TGTGCCAGCAGTCAAACTAGCGGGCCCTACAATGAGCAGTTCTTC; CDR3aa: CASSQTSGPYNEQFF
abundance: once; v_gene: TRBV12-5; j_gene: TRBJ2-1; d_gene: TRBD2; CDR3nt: TGTGCTAGTGGTCCACGCGTGGCGGGAGAAGACTACAATGAGCAGTTCTTC; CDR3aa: CASGPRVAGEDYNEQFF
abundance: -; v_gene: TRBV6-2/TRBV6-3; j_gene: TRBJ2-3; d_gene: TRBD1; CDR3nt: TGTGCCAGCAGTTCGTGGGACAGGGGAGGCTCAGATACGCAGTATTTT; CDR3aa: CASSSWDRGGSDTQYF
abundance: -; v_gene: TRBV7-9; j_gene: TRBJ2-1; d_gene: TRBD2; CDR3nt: TGTGCCAGCAGCCAGGGACTAGCGCGGTACAATGAGCAGTTCTTC; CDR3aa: CASSQGLARYNEQFF
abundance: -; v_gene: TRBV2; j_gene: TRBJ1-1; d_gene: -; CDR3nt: TGTGCCAGCAGTGTGGCTGGGATGAACACTGAAGCTTTCTTT; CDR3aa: CASSVAGMNTEAFF
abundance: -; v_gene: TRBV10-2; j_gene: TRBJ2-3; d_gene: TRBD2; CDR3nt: TGCGCCAGCGATGATGGGGGGGGAGGCCCAGATACGCAGTATTTT; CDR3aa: CASDDGGGGPDTQYF
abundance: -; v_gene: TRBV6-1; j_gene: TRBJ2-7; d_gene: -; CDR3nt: TGTGCCAGCAGTGAATCCCGCGGTAGAGGTCCCTACGAGCAGTACTTC; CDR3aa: CASSESRGRGPYEQYF
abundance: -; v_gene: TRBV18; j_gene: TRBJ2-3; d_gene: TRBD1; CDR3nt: TGTGCCAGCTCACCTCTCGGGACAGGGATCGCAGATACGCAGTATTTT; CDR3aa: CASSPLGTGIADTQYF
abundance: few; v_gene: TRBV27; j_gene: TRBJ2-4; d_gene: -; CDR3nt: TGTGCCAGCAGTTTATCCGAAGGGCACATTCAGTACTTC; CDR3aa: CASSLSEGHIQYF
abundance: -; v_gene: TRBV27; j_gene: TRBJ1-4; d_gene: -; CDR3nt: TGTGCCAGCAGTTTAGCACTCGGGCGAAAACTGTTTTTT; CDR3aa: CASSLALGRKLFF
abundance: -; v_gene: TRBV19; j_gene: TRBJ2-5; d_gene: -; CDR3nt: TGTGCCAGTAGTATGGGGACCCGATCTGAGGGGCGGGAGACCCAGTACTTC; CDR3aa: CASSMGTRSEGRETQYF